The clone carrying this T cell receptor beta chain was recorded a few times. Germline lookup yields CDR1 LGHNA and CDR2 YSLEER. CDR3 size: 15 residues. V was trimmed by 3 bases and J by 3 bases, leaving 13 bases between them. TCRdb itself ran the RT-PCR reads through MiXCR, one entry per CDR3 protein. The sample yields about 680,000 distinct CDR3 sequences, approximately 15% seen once. V usage is TRBV4-3 and J usage is TRBJ2-3; possible D gene TRBD2, 7 bases. The clonotype originates from a female donor in good health, serving as a healthy control. Sequencing was done on a sample of memory CD4+ T cells from blood. DNA for the CDR3: TGCGCCAGCAGCCAGGCGGGGGCGTCTACAGATACGCAGTATTTT. Amino acid sequence: CASSQAGASTDTQYF.